The TCR beta chain described here comes from a study of T cells after yellow fever vaccination. A 5'RACE template-switching step, the method used to make TCR cDNA, added a universal primer site and UMIs. TCRdb reprocessed the 5' RACE reads via MiXCR and lists one record per CDR3 protein. In the table there are approximately 610,000 distinct CDR3 sequences, about a sixth of which are singletons. V was cut by 2 bases and J by 1 base, with 12 bases left in between. The CDR3 totals 15 residues. Germline CDR1 and CDR2: MGHRA and YSYEKL. This clonotype came up a few times. The antigen is not known. Findings and caveats of the study: Researchers cautioned that FACS-sorted repertoires could harbor abundant clonotypes contaminating from the bulk population.

The source was PBMCs, collected 4 to 6 days after the first yellow fever vaccination. The rearrangement joins TRBV4-1 to TRBJ2-7; D uncertain. The sequence derives from a man younger than 35 who received the YFV17D yellow fever vaccine. The CDR3 spells CASSQRGAGSYEQYF. As DNA, the CDR3 is TGCGCCAGCAGCCAACGAGGCGCAGGTTCCTACGAGCAGTACTTC.